These 32 T cell receptor beta chains originate from one sample sequenced in a study of T-cell reconstitution after alpha-beta-depleted transplantation in children. Study outcomes and limitations: About two months after transplant, alpha-beta T cells reportedly came from several hundred expanded graft clones.

No antigen has been identified for these receptors. Preparation of the TCRbeta library involved a method that used unique molecular identifiers. Using its own MiXCR run on the PCR reads, TCRdb lists one record per CDR3 protein. The sample lists approximately 32,000 distinct CDR3 sequences, approximately 7% occurring once. Specimen: peripheral blood, collected 60 days after TCRalphabeta/CD19-depleted stem cell transplant. The receptors come from a child less than two years old who had a stem cell transplant for acute myeloid leukemia, so the T cells may come from the graft donor.

This clonotype was observed many times. The V and J genes are TRBV5-1 and TRBJ2-7; possible D gene TRBD2, 6 bases. Germline V gene data show CDR1 as SGHRS and CDR2 as YFSETQ. This CDR3 has 15 amino acids. V lost 0 bases and J 4 bases, leaving 14 bases between the germline ends. This CDR3 reads CASSLASAGRYEQYF. The CDR3 DNA follows: TGCGCCAGCAGCTTGGCGTCGGCGGGAAGGTACGAGCAGTACTTC. Full variable domain (outside the CDR3, taken from reference TRBV5-1 and TRBJ2-7): KAGVTQTPRYLIKTRGQQVTLSCSPISGHRSVSWYQQTPGQGLQFLFEYFSETQRNKGNFPGRFSGRQFSNSRSEMNVSTLELGDSALYLCASSLASAGRYEQYFGPGTRLTVT.

This clonotype was detected ten times or more. V is TRBV4-1 and J is TRBJ1-6; D remains ambiguous. This CDR3 is 13 amino acids long. Germline CDR1 is MGHRA and CDR2 is YSYEKL. Trimming took off 0 bases at V and 7 bases at J, with 4 bases between the two ends. The CDR3 here is CASSQDMNSPLHF. As DNA, the CDR3 is TGCGCCAGCAGCCAAGATATGAATTCACCCCTCCACTTT.

This clonotype was seen at least ten times. The V gene is TRBV20-1, the J gene TRBJ2-5; no definite D call. The ends were cut back, 7 bases at V and 5 bases at J, with 14 bases in the middle. Germline CDR1 and CDR2: DFQATT and SNEGSKA (reference sequence). This CDR3 is 12 amino acids long. The CDR3 nucleotides read TGCAGTGGATCGCAGGTGTGGGAGACCCAGTACTTC. Translation gives CSGSQVWETQYF.

This clonotype was detected ten times or more. The V and J genes are TRBV4-3 and TRBJ2-2, with a possible D match to TRBD1 (5 bases). Trimming left V 3 bases short and J 6 bases short, with 14 bases between. CDR1 and CDR2 from the germline V gene are LGHNA and YSLEER. The CDR3 is 15 residues long. The CDR3 spells CASSQLRGSAGELFF. The CDR3 DNA reads as TGCGCCAGCAGCCAGTTAAGGGGTTCCGCCGGGGAGCTGTTTTTT.

This clonotype was seen many times. The chain carries TRBV4-1 and TRBJ1-1; D possibly corresponds to TRBD1 (6 bases). This CDR3 is 15 amino acids long. Germline CDR1 and CDR2: MGHRA and YSYEKL. V shed 1 base and J shed 4 bases, with 13 bases lying between them. The CDR3 sequence is CASSQAKSGATEAFF. CDR3 bases: TGCGCCAGCAGCCAAGCGAAGTCAGGGGCCACTGAAGCTTTCTTT.

This clonotype was seen repeatedly, ten times or more. This rearrangement joins TRBV5-1 to TRBJ2-7, with 10 bases aligning to TRBD2. V was clipped by 0 bases and J by 4 bases; unmatched bases: 10. Germline V gives CDR1 SGHRS, CDR2 YFSETQ. This CDR3 has 17 amino acids. CDR3 nucleotide sequence: TGCGCCAGCAGCTTGGATCCTAGCGGGAGAGTAGGATACGAGCAGTACTTC. Its translation: CASSLDPSGRVGYEQYF.

This clonotype was seen many times. This chain links TRBV20-1 with TRBJ2-3; no clear D gene. The CDR3 runs to 16 residues. V lost 6 bases, J lost 2 bases, and 21 bases lay in between. CDR1 is DFQATT and CDR2 is SNEGSKA in the germline V gene (reference sequence). CDR3 sequence reads: CSARLVDAEITDTQYF. CDR3 bases: TGCAGTGCCAGGTTGGTCGACGCGGAGATCACAGATACGCAGTATTTT.

This clonotype was counted at least ten times. The chain recombines TRBV2 with TRBJ2-1; possible D gene TRBD2, 7 bases. This CDR3 comprises 16 residues. The ends were cut back, 3 bases at V and 0 bases at J, with 12 bases in the middle. From germline, CDR1 is SNHLY and CDR2 FYNNEI. This CDR3 is CASSERGTNSYNEQFF. In DNA, the CDR3 is TGTGCCAGCAGTGAGAGGGGGACTAACTCCTACAATGAGCAGTTCTTC.

This clonotype was counted between two and nine times. The V call is TRBV19, the J call TRBJ2-5; 9 positions match TRBD2. This CDR3 region has 15 residues. CDR1 LNHDA and CDR2 SQIVND come from the germline V gene (reference sequence). V lost 3 bases to trimming and J lost 5 bases; unmatched junction nucleotides: 7. This CDR3 reads CASSIWLAGLETQYF. CDR3 coding DNA: TGTGCCAGTAGTATCTGGCTAGCGGGGCTTGAGACCCAGTACTTC.

This clonotype appeared many times. The genes are TRBV12-3 or TRBV12-4 and TRBJ1-3; D call uncertain. Between the trimmed V and J ends, which lost 4 bases and 12 bases, there was a span of 13 bases. The CDR3 spans 12 residues. The CDR3: CASSSYLSFIYF. The CDR3 coding sequence is TGTGCCAGCAGTTCCTACTTATCTTTCATATATTTT.

This clonotype was found many times. The CDR3 bases are TGCGCCAGCAGCTTGGGACTGACCGATCTTTCTGGGGCCAACGTCCTGACTTTC. Amino acid sequence: CASSLGLTDLSGANVLTF. The rearrangement links TRBV5-1 to TRBJ2-6; D not certain. The V and J ends lost 0 bases and 1 base respectively, with 14 bases between them. Per the germline V gene, CDR1 is SGHRS and CDR2 is YFSETQ. The CDR3 contains 18 residues.

This clonotype was seen at least ten times. The chain employs TRBV7-9 and TRBJ2-7; 7 nucleotides agree with TRBD2. The germline V gene encodes CDR1 SEHNR and CDR2 FQNEAQ (reference sequence). The CDR3 consists of 16 residues. V gave up 5 bases and J gave up 1 base; unmatched junction bases: 11. The CDR3 coding sequence is TGTGCCAGCAGCCCCCCTTTGGGAGGGCCGTCCTACGAGCAGTACTTC. This sequence encodes CASSPPLGGPSYEQYF. The full variable domain, rest sourced from reference TRBV7-9 and TRBJ2-7, is DTGVSQNPRHKITKRGQNVTFRCDPISEHNRLYWYRQTLGQGPEFLTYFQNEAQLEKSRLLSDRFSAERPKGSFSTLEIQRTEQGDSAMYLCASSPPLGGPSYEQYFGPGTRLTVT.

There are many counts of this clonotype. The CDR3 DNA is TGTGCCAGCAGCCCCGGGTGGACGGTCGCTGGAAACACCATATATTTT. Encoded protein: CASSPGWTVAGNTIYF. The gene calls are TRBV9 and TRBJ1-3; no reliable D call. The V gene's germline CDR1 is SGDLS and CDR2 YYNGEE. V lost 4 bases and J lost 2, with 16 bases in between. The CDR3 consists of 16 residues.

This clonotype was seen ten or more times. The chain carries TRBV10-2 and TRBJ2-2; D unresolved. Trimming took 7 bases from V and 3 from J, leaving 3 bases between them. CDR3 length equals 11 residues. The germline gives CDR1 WSHSY, CDR2 SAAADI. CDR3 sequence: CASTYTGELFF. Written as DNA, the CDR3 is TGCGCCAGCACTTACACCGGGGAGCTGTTTTTT.

There are many counts of this clonotype. This chain links TRBV4-2 with TRBJ2-5, with a tentative D call TRBD1 (5 bases). CDR3 length equals 15 residues. CDR1 and CDR2 from the germline V gene are LGHNA and YNFKEQ. V was clipped by 0 bases and J by 1 base, with 9 bases between them. The CDR3 DNA follows: TGTGCCAGCAGCCAAGAGTGGGGCCTCCAAGAGACCCAGTACTTC. The encoded protein is CASSQEWGLQETQYF.

This clonotype was picked up many times. V and J are TRBV5-5 and TRBJ2-1, with no clear D. The germline V gene encodes CDR1 SGHKS and CDR2 YYEKEE (reference sequence). The V end was cut by 3 bases, the J end by 7 bases, with 14 bases between. This CDR3 is 14 amino acids long. CDR3 in amino acids: CASSYSTYRNEQFF. CDR3 bases: TGTGCCAGCAGCTATAGTACCTACCGGAATGAGCAGTTCTTC. Drawing the rest from reference TRBV5-5 and TRBJ2-1, the complete variable domain is DAGVTQSPTHLIKTRGQQVTLRCSPISGHKSVSWYQQVLGQGPQFIFQYYEKEERGRGNFPDRFSARQFPNYSSELNVNALLLGDSALYLCASSYSTYRNEQFFGPGTRLTVL.

At least ten counts were recorded for this clonotype. The chain is built from TRBV29-1 and TRBJ2-1; 9 nucleotides line up with TRBD2. The CDR3 loop spans 19 amino acids. Germline V gene lookup returns CDR1 SQVTM and CDR2 ANQGSEA. Losses at the gene ends were 1 base for V and 2 bases for J; bases not matched to a gene: 15. CDR3 sequence: CSVEVFASGTMIAYNEQFF. In nucleotides, the CDR3 is TGCAGCGTTGAAGTTTTTGCTAGCGGGACTATGATAGCCTACAATGAGCAGTTCTTC.

This clonotype was counted ten times or more. This chain connects TRBV4-2 to TRBJ2-2, with TRBD2 matching over 9 bases. The J segment lost 7 bases and the V segment lost 0 bases, leaving 3 bases of the junction unmatched. Germline CDR1 LGHNA, CDR2 YNFKEQ. The CDR3 has 15 residues. DNA for the CDR3: TGTGCCAGCAGCCAAGATCTAGCGGGACGCGGGGAGCTGTTTTTT. This sequence encodes CASSQDLAGRGELFF.

This clonotype was seen repeatedly, ten times or more. The chain uses TRBV29-1 and TRBJ2-7; D perhaps matches TRBD1 (5 bases). Trimming left V 4 bases short and J 1 base short, with 8 bases between. Germline V gene sequence: CDR1 SQVTM, CDR2 ANQGSEA. The CDR3 runs 12 residues. DNA for the CDR3: TGCAGCGTTGTGGGGCCTTCCTACGAGCAGTACTTC. It encodes CSVVGPSYEQYF.

The chain joins TRBV7-2 to TRBJ2-5; 16 bases match TRBD2. CDR1 is SGHTA and CDR2 is FQGNSA in the germline V gene. The J segment lost 7 bases and the V segment lost 4 bases, leaving 3 bases of the junction unmatched. The CDR3 has 15 residues. This chain's CDR3 is CASSSGLAGGATQYF. The CDR3 DNA reads as TGTGCCAGCAGCTCGGGACTAGCGGGAGGGGCGACCCAGTACTTC.

In its sample, this clonotype was seen many times. The V call is TRBV20-1, the J call TRBJ1-4; tentatively, D is TRBD1 (5 bases). The V gene lost 1 base and the J gene lost 3 bases, with 12 bases spanning the gap. The CDR3 contains 15 residues. CDR1 and CDR2 (germline): DFQATT, SNEGSKA (reference sequence). The CDR3 loop reads CSARVEGQANEKLFF. Here the CDR3 DNA reads TGCAGTGCTAGAGTGGAGGGGCAGGCTAATGAAAAACTGTTTTTT.

The chain has TRBV9 and TRBJ1-3; 7 positions agree with TRBD1. The CDR3 runs to 15 residues. Losses at the gene ends were 2 bases for V and 1 base for J; bases not matched to a gene: 3. CDR1 is SGDLS and CDR2 is YYNGEE in the germline V gene. The DNA of the CDR3 is TGTGCCAGCAGCGTTAGGGGGCTTTCTGGAAACACCATATATTTT. Translated: CASSVRGLSGNTIYF.

There are many counts of this clonotype. The chain couples TRBV10-3 to TRBJ2-2; no clear D. The CDR3 is made up of 16 amino acids. V lost 5 bases to trimming and J lost 1 base, with 14 bases between them. Germline-derived CDR1 and CDR2 are ENHRY and SYGVKD. In nucleotides, the CDR3 is TGTGCCATCAGTAGTTCCGAAACTTTGAACACCGGGGAGCTGTTTTTT. This codes for CAISSSETLNTGELFF.

This clonotype was observed many times. The CDR3 region has the DNA TGTGCCAGCAGCCCCGGGACCTTAGAGACCCAGTACTTC. Amino acids: CASSPGTLETQYF. The rearrangement uses TRBV7-3 and TRBJ2-5; D could derive from TRBD1 or TRBD2 (5 bases each). The V and J ends lost 5 bases and 4 bases respectively, with 11 bases between them. Germline V lookup: CDR1 SGHTA, CDR2 FQGTGA. There are 13 residues in the CDR3.

This clonotype was found many times. The rearrangement links TRBV10-3 to TRBJ1-5; D is perhaps TRBD1 (6 bases). V lost 5 bases and J 2 bases, leaving 13 bases between the germline ends. The CDR3 has 15 residues. Germline V gene data show CDR1 as ENHRY and CDR2 as SYGVKD. This CDR3 reads CAISSGESGNQPQHF. For the CDR3, the DNA is TGTGCCATCAGTTCAGGGGAATCCGGCAATCAGCCCCAGCATTTT.

This clonotype was seen many times. The rearrangement links TRBV25-1 to TRBJ1-4; 8 bases fit TRBD1. This CDR3 has 14 amino acids. Germline V gene data show CDR1 as MGHDK and CDR2 as SYGVNS. The ends lost 8 bases at V and 3 bases at J; junction bases unmatched: 5. CDR3 residues: CASRRGQANEKLFF. The CDR3 bases are TGTGCCAGCCGGCGGGGACAGGCTAATGAAAAACTGTTTTTT. Full variable domain (outside the CDR3, taken from reference TRBV25-1 and TRBJ1-4): EADIYQTPRYLVIGTGKKITLECSQTMGHDKMYWYQQDPGMELHLIHYSYGVNSTEKGDLSSESTVSRIRTEHFPLTLESARPSHTSQYLCASRRGQANEKLFFGSGTQLSVL.

The table lists this clonotype with many counts. This chain links TRBV7-9 with TRBJ2-5; a possible D gene is TRBD2 (6 bases). V shed 5 bases and J shed 5 bases, with 18 bases lying between them. Germline assignment: CDR1 SEHNR and CDR2 FQNEAQ (reference sequence). This CDR3 contains 15 residues. DNA of the CDR3: TGTGCCAGCAGCGCGCCTCTAGCGACCCGGGAGACCCAGTACTTC. It codes for CASSAPLATRETQYF.

This clonotype has at least ten counts. The J gene is TRBJ2-3, the V gene TRBV20-1; 8 nucleotides match TRBD2. The germline V gene has CDR1 DFQATT and CDR2 SNEGSKA (reference sequence). The CDR3 spans 11 residues. This CDR3 reads CKTSGTDTQYF. In nucleotides, the CDR3 is TGCAAGACTAGCGGCACAGATACGCAGTATTTT.

This clonotype was seen at least ten times. This chain joins TRBV9 and TRBJ2-2; D may be TRBD1 (6 bases). Per the germline V gene, CDR1 is SGDLS and CDR2 is YYNGEE. Deletions cut 0 bases from V and 11 bases from J, with 17 bases between. The CDR3 sequence is 15 residues long. Written as DNA, the CDR3 is TGTGCCAGCAGCGTAGAGGCAGGGGCCGTAAGCGAGCTGTTTTTT. It translates to CASSVEAGAVSELFF.

The genes are TRBV19 and TRBJ1-1, with no clear D. Germline V lookup: CDR1 LNHDA, CDR2 SQIVND (reference sequence). The CDR3 sequence is 13 residues long. V lost 3 bases, J lost 1 base, and 6 bases lay in between. Written as DNA, the CDR3 is TGTGCCAGTAGTATGAAGGGGAACACTGAAGCTTTCTTT. Protein: CASSMKGNTEAFF.

This clonotype was observed many times. V is TRBV7-9 and J is TRBJ2-1; D ambiguous. Per the germline V gene, CDR1 is SEHNR and CDR2 is FQNEAQ (reference sequence). This CDR3 has 15 amino acids. Trimming took 2 bases from V and 4 from J, leaving 12 bases between them. CDR3 sequence reads: CASSLSRPSYNEQFF. The CDR3 DNA follows: TGTGCCAGCAGCTTATCCCGCCCTTCGTACAATGAGCAGTTCTTC.

This clonotype was seen ten or more times. The CDR3 is CASSLARDNYEQYF. The CDR3 DNA follows: TGTGCCAGCAGTTTGGCCCGGGACAACTACGAGCAGTACTTC. V gene TRBV27 combines with J gene TRBJ2-7; D may be TRBD1 (6 bases). This CDR3 region has 14 residues. Germline lookup yields CDR1 MNHEY and CDR2 SMNVEV (reference sequence). The germline V and J ends were trimmed by 3 bases and 3 bases, with 12 bases remaining between them.